This TCR beta chain is drawn from a study of T cell responses to AZD1222 COVID-19 vaccine. Broader study findings: Only a handful of AZD1222 recipients tested seropositive at baseline. Unmutated variant regions are reportedly targeted by nearly half of spike-specific TCRs. Spike-spanning, vaccine-associated CD4 TCRs were dominant at 160-218 and 743-854.

Note on this clone: Its antigen is as yet unknown.

CDR1 and CDR2 from the germline V gene are LNHNV and YYDKDF (reference sequence). This CDR3 has 15 residues. The V gene end was trimmed by 5 bases and the J gene end by 7 bases; junction bases not matched to a gene: 10. The protocol was immunoSEQ multiplex PCR, while the TCRdb copy is restricted to in-frame clones and leaves out a portion. Among 69,000 or so clones listed, around 90% were seen once. The input for sequencing was peripheral blood, taken 28 days after the second dose of the MenACWY control vaccine. This clonotype was sampled from an adult who received the MenACWY meningococcal vaccine as a control. The genes are TRBV15 and TRBJ2-3; 9 bases fit TRBD2. The DNA of the CDR3 is TGTGCCACCAGCGATGGTAGCGGGGGCAGAAATACGCAGTATTTT. It translates to CATSDGSGGRNTQYF.